This T cell receptor (beta chain) was captured by sequencing in a study of blood T cell repertoires in COVID-19. Participant ages covered roughly 18 to 89 years across 24 US areas. The study counted Cohort 3 donors as recovered given two negative PCRs, clearance, or symptom resolution. This clone was counted once. The method was immunoSEQ multiplex PCR; TCRdb's version includes in-frame clones alone and lacks a portion of them. The sample shows some 300,000 clones, less than 90% of them seen only once. With 4 bases removed from V and 4 bases from J, the gap between germline ends came to 13 bases. This CDR3 is 15 amino acids long. Germline CDR1 reads LNHDA; CDR2 reads SQIVND (reference sequence).

The source is a woman between 25 and 40 years old who had recovered from COVID-19. This chain joins TRBV19 and TRBJ2-2; possibly TRBD1 for D (6 bases). The sequenced sample consisted of PBMCs or T cells enriched from blood (not recorded which). CDR3 loop: CASSKAAGVTGELFF. The CDR3 DNA sequence: TGTGCCAGTAGTAAGGCTGCAGGGGTCACCGGGGAGCTGTTTTTT. Variable domain in full (rest from reference TRBV19 and TRBJ2-2): DGGITQSPKYLFRKEGQNVTLSCEQNLNHDAMYWYRQDPGQGLRLIYYSQIVNDFQKGDIAEGYSVSREKKESFPLTVTSAQKNPTAFYLCASSKAAGVTGELFFGEGSRLTVL.